Each of the 5 T cell receptor beta chains below was sequenced from the same sample in a study of shared clonotypes between healthy human individuals. Profiled with immunoSEQ multiplex PCR; TCRdb holds only in-frame clones, not every one. The sample comprises fewer than 1.4 million clones, approximately 80% of which are singletons, and 0.5% to 0.65% rests with the top ten. The sequenced sample consisted of memory CD4+ T cells from PBMCs. The subset here: CD45RA-negative fraction. Receptors originate from a man aged 18 to 35 in good health. Some clones in this sample may be carry-over from other donors' samples.

This clone was counted only a few times. The V and J genes are TRBV5-1 and TRBJ2-1; 7 positions agree with TRBD2. Losses at the gene ends were 4 bases for V and 3 bases for J; bases not matched to a gene: 4. The CDR3 loop spans 14 amino acids. Looked up from germline, CDR1 is SGHRS and CDR2 is YFSETQ. The chain's CDR3 is CASSGGLIYNEQFF. The CDR3 region has the DNA TGCGCCAGCAGCGGGGGACTAATCTACAATGAGCAGTTCTTC.

Ten or more counts support this clone. The chain links TRBV19 to TRBJ1-1; 8 bases map to TRBD1. The junction had 6 bases not matched to a gene; V was cut back by 6 bases and J by 6 bases. Germline loops: CDR1 LNHDA, CDR2 SQIVND (reference sequence). This CDR3 contains 13 residues. CDR3 sequence (DNA): TGTGCCAGTAGCCCGACAGGGGTTCCTGAAGCTTTCTTT. Protein: CASSPTGVPEAFF.

This chain links TRBV11-2 with TRBJ2-5, with 8 bases matching TRBD2. The germline V gene has CDR1 SGHAT and CDR2 FQNNGV. The CDR3 runs to 15 residues. With V trimmed by 5 bases and J by 4 bases, 9 bases remained unmatched. CDR3 sequence reads: CASSPPGTRGETQYF. In DNA form, the CDR3 reads TGTGCCAGCAGCCCTCCAGGGACTAGAGGAGAGACCCAGTACTTC.

The J gene is TRBJ1-5, the V gene TRBV19; a weak D match, TRBD1 (5 bases). Between the trimmed V and J ends, which lost 4 bases and 5 bases, there was a span of 9 bases. The CDR3 runs to 13 residues. Germline assignment: CDR1 LNHDA and CDR2 SQIVND (reference sequence). The CDR3 protein is CASSTRDYQPQHF. CDR3 sequence (DNA): TGTGCCAGTAGTACCAGGGACTATCAGCCCCAGCATTTT.

In regard to this clone: A read error is the likely source, as a far larger clone sits one nucleotide away. The chain recombines TRBV27 with TRBJ2-7; 7 bases are shared with TRBD2. Germline V gene data show CDR1 as MNHEY and CDR2 as SMNVEV (reference sequence). The CDR3 contains 18 residues. CDR3 coding DNA: TGTGCCAGCAGTTCCTATTGGGAGGGCCAGGGCCGCTCCTACGGGCAGTACTTC. This sequence encodes CASSSYWEGQGRSYGQYF.